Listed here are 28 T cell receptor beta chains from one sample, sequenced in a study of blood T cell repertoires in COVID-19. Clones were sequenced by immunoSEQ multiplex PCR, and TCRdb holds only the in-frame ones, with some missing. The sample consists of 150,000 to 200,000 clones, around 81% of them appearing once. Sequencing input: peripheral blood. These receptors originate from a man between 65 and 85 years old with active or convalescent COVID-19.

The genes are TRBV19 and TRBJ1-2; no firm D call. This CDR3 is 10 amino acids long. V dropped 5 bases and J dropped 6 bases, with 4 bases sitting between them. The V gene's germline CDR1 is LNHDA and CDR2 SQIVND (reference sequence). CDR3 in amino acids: CASSSDGYTF. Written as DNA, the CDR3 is TGTGCCAGTAGTTCGGATGGCTACACCTTC.

CDR3 sequence reads: CASSPLQGGNSPLHF. Here the CDR3 DNA reads TGTGCCAGCAGCCCCCTTCAGGGAGGTAACTCACCCCTCCACTTT. This chain links TRBV3-1 (or the pseudogene TRBV3-2) with TRBJ1-6, with D possibly matching TRBD1 (5 bases). The CDR3 is 15 residues long. The V end was cut by 4 bases, the J end by 10 bases, with 17 bases between. Germline V lookup: CDR1 LGHDT, CDR2 YNNKEL (reference sequence).

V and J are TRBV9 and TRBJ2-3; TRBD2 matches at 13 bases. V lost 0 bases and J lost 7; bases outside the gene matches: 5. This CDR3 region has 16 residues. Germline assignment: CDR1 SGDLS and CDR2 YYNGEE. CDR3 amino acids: CASSVATSGGINTQYF. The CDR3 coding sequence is TGTGCCAGCAGCGTAGCGACTAGCGGGGGGATTAATACGCAGTATTTT.

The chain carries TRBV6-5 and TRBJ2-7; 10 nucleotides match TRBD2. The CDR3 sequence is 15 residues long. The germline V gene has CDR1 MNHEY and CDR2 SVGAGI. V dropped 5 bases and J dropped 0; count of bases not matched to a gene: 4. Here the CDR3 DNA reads TGTGCCAGCAGTACCGGGACTAGCGTCTCCTACGAGCAGTACTTC. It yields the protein CASSTGTSVSYEQYF.

CDR3 nucleotides: TGTGCCAGCAGCTCTCTTCCCTATGGCTACACCTTC. The encoded protein is CASSSLPYGYTF. The chain recombines TRBV14 with TRBJ1-2; the D is unclear. Germline lookup yields CDR1 SGHDN and CDR2 FVKESK. The CDR3 is 12 amino acids. Deletions cut 5 bases from V and 4 bases from J, with 8 bases between. Complete variable domain (other parts from reference TRBV14 and TRBJ1-2): EAGVTQFPSHSVIEKGQTVTLRCDPISGHDNLYWYRRVMGKEIKFLLHFVKESKQDESGMPNNRFLAERTGGTYSTLKVQPAELEDSGVYFCASSSLPYGYTFGSGTRLTVV.

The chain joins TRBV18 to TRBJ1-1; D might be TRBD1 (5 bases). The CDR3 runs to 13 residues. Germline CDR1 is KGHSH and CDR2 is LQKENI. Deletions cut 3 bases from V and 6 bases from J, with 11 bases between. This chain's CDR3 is CASSPGGLAEAFF. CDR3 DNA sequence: TGTGCCAGCTCACCGGGGGGACTTGCTGAAGCTTTCTTT.

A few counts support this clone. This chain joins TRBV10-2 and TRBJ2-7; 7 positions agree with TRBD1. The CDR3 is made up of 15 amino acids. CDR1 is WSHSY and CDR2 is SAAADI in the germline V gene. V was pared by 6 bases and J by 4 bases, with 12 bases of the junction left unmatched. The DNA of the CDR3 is TGCGCCAGCAGAAGCGAGGGGGCGCTGGGGTACGAGCAGTACTTC. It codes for CASRSEGALGYEQYF.

CDR3 region: CASSPYRGNSGNTIYF. CDR3 nucleotide sequence: TGTGCCAGCAGCCCCTACAGGGGAAACTCTGGAAACACCATATATTTT. The gene calls are TRBV5-5 and TRBJ1-3, with 7 bases matching TRBD1. This CDR3 is built from 16 residues. Germline trimming cut 4 bases from V and 0 bases from J; bases unmatched to any gene: 7. Germline V lookup: CDR1 SGHKS, CDR2 YYEKEE (reference sequence). The entire variable domain, with the rest obtained from reference TRBV5-5 and TRBJ1-3, is as follows: DAGVTQSPTHLIKTRGQQVTLRCSPISGHKSVSWYQQVLGQGPQFIFQYYEKEERGRGNFPDRFSARQFPNYSSELNVNALLLGDSALYLCASSPYRGNSGNTIYFGEGSWLTVV.

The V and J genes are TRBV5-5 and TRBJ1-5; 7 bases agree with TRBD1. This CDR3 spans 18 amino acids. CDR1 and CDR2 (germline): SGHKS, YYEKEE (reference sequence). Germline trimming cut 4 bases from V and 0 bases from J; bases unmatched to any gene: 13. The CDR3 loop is CASSRTSGQPYSNQPQHF. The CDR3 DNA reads TGTGCCAGCAGCCGCACTTCGGGACAGCCTTATAGCAATCAGCCCCAGCATTTT.

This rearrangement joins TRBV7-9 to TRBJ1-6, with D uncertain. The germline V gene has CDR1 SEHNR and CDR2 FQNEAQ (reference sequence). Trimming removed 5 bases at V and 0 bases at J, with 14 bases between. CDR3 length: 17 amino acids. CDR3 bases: TGTGCCAGCAGCCTACTTAACCTCGGCTCCTATAATTCACCCCTCCACTTT. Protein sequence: CASSLLNLGSYNSPLHF.

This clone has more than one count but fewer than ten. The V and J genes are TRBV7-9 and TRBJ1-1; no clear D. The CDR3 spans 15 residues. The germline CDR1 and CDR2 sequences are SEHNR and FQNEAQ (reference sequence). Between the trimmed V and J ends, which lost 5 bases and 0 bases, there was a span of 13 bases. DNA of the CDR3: TGTGCCAGCAGCCCAGAAGAGGTCCTGAACACTGAAGCTTTCTTT. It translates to CASSPEEVLNTEAFF.

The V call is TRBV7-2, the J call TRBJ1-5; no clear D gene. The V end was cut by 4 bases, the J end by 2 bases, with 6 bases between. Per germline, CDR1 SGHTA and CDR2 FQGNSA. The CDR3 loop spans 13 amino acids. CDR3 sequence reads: CASSSSGNQPQHF. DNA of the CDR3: TGTGCCAGCAGCTCCTCGGGCAATCAGCCCCAGCATTTT.

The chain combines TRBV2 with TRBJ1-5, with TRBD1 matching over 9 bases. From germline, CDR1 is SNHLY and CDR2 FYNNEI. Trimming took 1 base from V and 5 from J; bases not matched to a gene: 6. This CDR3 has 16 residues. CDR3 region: CASSEGGGQGYQPQHF. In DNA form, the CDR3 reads TGTGCCAGCAGTGAAGGTGGGGGACAGGGCTATCAGCCCCAGCATTTT.

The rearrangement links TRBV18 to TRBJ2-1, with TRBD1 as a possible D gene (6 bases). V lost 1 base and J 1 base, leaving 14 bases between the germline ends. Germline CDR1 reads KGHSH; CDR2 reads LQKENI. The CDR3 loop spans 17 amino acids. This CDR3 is CASSPQKPGTSYNEQFF. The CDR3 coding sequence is TGTGCCAGCTCACCACAAAAACCCGGGACATCCTACAATGAGCAGTTCTTC.

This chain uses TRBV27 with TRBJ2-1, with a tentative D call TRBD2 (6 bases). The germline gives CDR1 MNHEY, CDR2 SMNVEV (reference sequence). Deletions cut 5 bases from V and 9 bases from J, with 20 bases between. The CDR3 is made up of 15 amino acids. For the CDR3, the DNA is TGTGCCAGCAGTCCCCGCCGGGGGAGGTGGGGTGAGCAGTTCTTC. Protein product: CASSPRRGRWGEQFF.

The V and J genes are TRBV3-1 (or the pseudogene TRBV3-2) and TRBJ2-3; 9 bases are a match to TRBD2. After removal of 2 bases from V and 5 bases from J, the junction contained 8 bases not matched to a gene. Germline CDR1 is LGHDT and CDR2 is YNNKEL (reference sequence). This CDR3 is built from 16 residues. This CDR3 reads CASSQSQRGDRDTQYF. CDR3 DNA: TGTGCCAGCAGCCAATCCCAGCGGGGGGATAGAGATACGCAGTATTTT.

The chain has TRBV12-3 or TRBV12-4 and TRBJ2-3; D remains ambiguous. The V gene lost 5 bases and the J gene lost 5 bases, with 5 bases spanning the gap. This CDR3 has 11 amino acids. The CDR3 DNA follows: TGTGCCAGCAGTCAAAAAGATACGCAGTATTTT. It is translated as CASSQKDTQYF.

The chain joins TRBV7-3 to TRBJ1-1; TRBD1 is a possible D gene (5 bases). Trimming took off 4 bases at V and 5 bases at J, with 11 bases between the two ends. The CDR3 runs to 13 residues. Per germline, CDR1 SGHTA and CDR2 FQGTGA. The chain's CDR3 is CASSSVGGTEAFF. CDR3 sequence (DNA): TGTGCCAGCAGCTCGGTGGGGGGGACTGAAGCTTTCTTT. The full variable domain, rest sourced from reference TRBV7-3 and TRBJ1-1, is GAGVSQTPSNKVTEKGKYVELRCDPISGHTALYWYRQSLGQGPEFLIYFQGTGAADDSGLPNDRFFAVRPEGSVSTLKIQRTERGDSAVYLCASSSVGGTEAFFGQGTRLTVV.

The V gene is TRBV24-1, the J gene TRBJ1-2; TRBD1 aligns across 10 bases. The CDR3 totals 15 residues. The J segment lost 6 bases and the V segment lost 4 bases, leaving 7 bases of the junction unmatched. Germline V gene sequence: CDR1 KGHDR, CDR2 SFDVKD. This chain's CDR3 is CATSDPGQGNDGYTF. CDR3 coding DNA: TGTGCCACCAGTGACCCGGGACAGGGGAACGATGGCTACACCTTC.

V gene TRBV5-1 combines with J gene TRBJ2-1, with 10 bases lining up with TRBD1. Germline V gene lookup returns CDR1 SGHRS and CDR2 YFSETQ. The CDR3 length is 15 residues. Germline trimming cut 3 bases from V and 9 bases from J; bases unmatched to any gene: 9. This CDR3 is CASSSTGGPLGEQFF. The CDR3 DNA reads TGCGCCAGCAGCTCGACAGGGGGCCCGTTGGGTGAGCAGTTCTTC.

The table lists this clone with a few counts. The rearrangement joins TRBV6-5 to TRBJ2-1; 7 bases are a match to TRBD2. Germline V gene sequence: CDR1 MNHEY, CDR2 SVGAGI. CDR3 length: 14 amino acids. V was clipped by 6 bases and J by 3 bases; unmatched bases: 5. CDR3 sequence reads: CASRRQRDYNEQFF. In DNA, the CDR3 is TGTGCCAGCAGGAGACAGCGGGACTACAATGAGCAGTTCTTC.

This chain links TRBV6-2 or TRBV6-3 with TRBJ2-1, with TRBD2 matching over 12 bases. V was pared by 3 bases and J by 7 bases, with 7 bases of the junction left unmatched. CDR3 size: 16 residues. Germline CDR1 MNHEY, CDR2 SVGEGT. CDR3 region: CASSYPTSGRKNEQFF. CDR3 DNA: TGTGCCAGCAGTTATCCCACTAGCGGGAGGAAGAATGAGCAGTTCTTC.

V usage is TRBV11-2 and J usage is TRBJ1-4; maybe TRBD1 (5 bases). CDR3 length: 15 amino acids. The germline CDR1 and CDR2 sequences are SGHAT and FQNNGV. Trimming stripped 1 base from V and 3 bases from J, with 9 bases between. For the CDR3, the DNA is TGTGCCAGCAGCTTAGCAGGGTCGGCTAATGAAAAACTGTTTTTT. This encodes CASSLAGSANEKLFF.

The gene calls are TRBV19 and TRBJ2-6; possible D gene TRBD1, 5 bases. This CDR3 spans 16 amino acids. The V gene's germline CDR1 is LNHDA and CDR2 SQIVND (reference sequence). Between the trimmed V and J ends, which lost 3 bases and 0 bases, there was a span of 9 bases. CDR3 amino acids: CASSIRGSSGANVLTF. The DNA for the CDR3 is TGTGCCAGTAGTATTAGGGGTAGCTCTGGGGCCAACGTCCTGACTTTC.

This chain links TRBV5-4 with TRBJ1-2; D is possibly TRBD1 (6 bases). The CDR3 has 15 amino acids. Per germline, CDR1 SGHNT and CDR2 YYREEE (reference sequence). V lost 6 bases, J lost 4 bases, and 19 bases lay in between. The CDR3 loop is CASTLRGGAGYGYTF. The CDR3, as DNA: TGTGCCAGCACCCTGAGGGGGGGCGCGGGCTATGGCTACACCTTC.

CDR3 sequence reads: CASSLEGRGRDSPLHF. The CDR3 DNA sequence: TGCGCCAGCAGCTTGGAGGGCAGGGGAAGGGATTCACCCCTCCACTTT. This chain connects TRBV5-1 to TRBJ1-6, with D tentatively TRBD1 (6 bases). From germline, CDR1 is SGHRS and CDR2 YFSETQ. V lost 0 bases, J lost 8 bases, and 15 bases lay in between. The CDR3 length is 16 residues.

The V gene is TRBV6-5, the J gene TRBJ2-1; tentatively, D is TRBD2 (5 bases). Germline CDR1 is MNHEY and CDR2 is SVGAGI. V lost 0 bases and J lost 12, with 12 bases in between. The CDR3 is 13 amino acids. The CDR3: CASSYSGSAGQFF. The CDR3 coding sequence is TGTGCCAGCAGTTACTCGGGCAGTGCGGGGCAGTTCTTC.

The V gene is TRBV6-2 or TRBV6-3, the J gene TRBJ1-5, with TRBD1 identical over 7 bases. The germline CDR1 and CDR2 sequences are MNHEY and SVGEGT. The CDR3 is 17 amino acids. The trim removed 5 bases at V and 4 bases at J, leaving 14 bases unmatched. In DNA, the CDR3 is TGTGCCAGCAGTACCGCCGGGACAGCTTCCCTTAATCAGCCCCAGCATTTT. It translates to CASSTAGTASLNQPQHF.